Listed here is a single T cell receptor beta chain. The antigen this receptor binds is unknown. The record has no base qualities; no much larger clone is one base away. Amplification of TRB CDR3 regions from genomic DNA was performed at survey-level depth using the immunoSEQ two-step multiplex PCR. Each PCR was spiked with synthetic inline TR CDR3 controls spanning all V-J pairings to estimate template counts and remove amplification bias. Reads were processed so that amplification and sequencing bias were reduced, and quantification was performed against synthetic TR CDR3 analogs. Per the original workflow: Raw data were processed in ImmunoSEQ Analyzer, removing out-of-frame sequences and CDR3s with stop codons, and genes were named by IMGT nomenclature. Normalized Shannon entropy, defined as 1 minus Pielou's evenness, served as the summary measure of repertoire diversity. TRB sequences were treated as identical only when sharing V gene, J gene and CDR3. Public PML clonotypes were defined as CDR3s shared by two or more PML-onset samples but absent from earlier samples, from controls, and from public databases. Skylign with the observed count method was used to analyze CDR3 amino acid composition at each position. As stored in TCRdb, this immuneACCESS dataset retains in-frame rearrangements with V and J assigned. A fraction of the clones does not appear; measured against another copy, unresolved V genes explain less than half of the discrepancy, and the remainder lacks a known reason. That table supplies the V and J calls and clone size; D and trimming were determined from the DNA. The sample profile shows 30,000 or so clones; roughly 90% of them were found once. Together, the top ten hold 1.3% of the sample.

The time point label of this sample denotes: 12 to 13 months of natalizumab therapy. The sample's treatment or condition, from its label and the paper: on natalizumab therapy at sampling. The controls were about five MS patients treated with natalizumab who did not develop PML and who were sampled longitudinally. Every listed patient had earlier received interferon beta, and every PML patient was female. T1 and T2 blood samples were collected at 6 and 12 months of natalizumab therapy, respectively. Isolation of peripheral blood mononuclear cells was performed by Ficoll-Hypaque density gradient centrifugation. The record originates from a study of multiple sclerosis patients with progressive multifocal leukoencephalopathy (dated by TCRdb to about 2019). As for the study more broadly: Peripheral T and B cells were examined in MS patients who went on to develop PML (4 under natalizumab, 1 after alemtuzumab) as well as in treated patients who did not. The study aimed to detect JC virus-specific or public T-cell expansions arising at the time of PML onset. Two patients on natalizumab who later developed PML were tracked over time from before therapy, through 6 and 12 months, up to PML onset.

General study outcomes and caveats: Only peripheral blood was analyzed, although cerebrospinal fluid or brain lymphocytes might be more informative for natalizumab-associated PML. At the time PML developed, no common TRBV or TRBJ gene usage or preferential TRBV-TRBJ pairings were detected. Although TRB clones above 0.5% frequency turned up only in PML patients, the clones expanded at PML onset were already present before and during natalizumab therapy. With only a small, descriptive cohort, it remained unclear whether the findings reflect JC virus infection or general immunocompromise. In most PML patients, lower normalized Shannon entropy suggested less diverse TRB repertoires, while the natalizumab-treated controls had values close to 1.

The source is a human donor with multiple sclerosis. This specimen was PBMCs, taken from a patient treated with natalizumab.

The CDR3 in this case is CASSRDRAEDEAFF. The nucleotides read TGTGCCAGTAGTAGGGACAGGGCCGAAGATGAAGCTTTCTTT. The sequence links TRBV19 to TRBJ1-1, with 9 middle bases fitting TRBD1. For this chain, trimming is 4 bases at the V end and 7 bases at the J end, and the number of junction bases without a gene match is 7. The germline V gene (reference sequence) specifies LNHDA as CDR1 and SQIVND as CDR2. The CDR3 covers 14 residues, taking in both the cysteine and the phenylalanine. Only the CDR3 region is kept as DNA, spanning 42 bases read in frame from base 1.